The present T cell receptor beta chain was sequenced within a study of immune characterization of retroperitoneal liposarcoma. Germline loops: CDR1 MNHNS, CDR2 SASEGT. There are 15 residues in the CDR3. MiXCR was run by TCRdb on the PCR reads, yielding one entry per CDR3 protein. The sample carries around 12,000 distinct CDR3 sequences, over 45% recorded once. The sample was tumor tissue. This sequence originates from a female donor with retroperitoneal liposarcoma. This rearrangement joins TRBV6-1 to TRBJ2-1; the match to TRBD1 covers 9 bases. The better agreement between TRBJ2-7 and the DNA end casts doubt on the J call. CDR3 coding DNA: TGTGCCAGCAGTGAAGCCCGGGACAGGGTTGGTGAGCAGTACTTC. This gives the protein CASSEARDRVGEQYF.